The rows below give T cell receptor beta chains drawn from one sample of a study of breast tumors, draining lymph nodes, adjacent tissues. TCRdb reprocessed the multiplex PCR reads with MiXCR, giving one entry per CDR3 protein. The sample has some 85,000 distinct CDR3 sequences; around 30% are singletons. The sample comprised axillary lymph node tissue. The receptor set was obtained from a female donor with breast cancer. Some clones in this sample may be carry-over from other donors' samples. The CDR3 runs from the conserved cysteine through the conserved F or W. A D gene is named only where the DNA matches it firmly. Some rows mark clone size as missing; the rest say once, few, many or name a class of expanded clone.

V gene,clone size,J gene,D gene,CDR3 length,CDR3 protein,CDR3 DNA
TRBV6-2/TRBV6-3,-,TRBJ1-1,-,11,CASSYPAEAFF,TGTGCCAGCAGTTACCCGGCTGAAGCTTTCTTT
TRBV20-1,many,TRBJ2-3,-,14,CSAPGSPGEVTQYF,TGCAGTGCTCCGGGATCACCGGGAGAAGTTACGCAGTATTTT
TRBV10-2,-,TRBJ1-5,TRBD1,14,CASREGQVNQPQHF,TGCGCCAGCAGGGAGGGACAGGTCAATCAGCCCCAGCATTTT
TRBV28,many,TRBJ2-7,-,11,CASSLYSEQYF,TGTGCCAGCAGTTTATACTCCGAGCAGTACTTC
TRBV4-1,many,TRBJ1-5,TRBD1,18,CASSQVLQGASGSQPQHF,TGCGCCAGCAGCCAAGTTCTCCAGGGGGCGAGTGGGAGTCAGCCCCAGCATTTT
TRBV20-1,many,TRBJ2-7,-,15,CSARDGSGAIYEQYF,TGCAGTGCTAGAGATGGATCGGGAGCCATCTACGAGCAGTACTTC
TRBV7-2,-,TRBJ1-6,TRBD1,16,CASSLDRGQGRSPLHF,TGTGCCAGCAGCTTAGATCGGGGACAGGGTCGTTCACCCCTCCACTTT
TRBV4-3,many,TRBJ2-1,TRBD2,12,CASSQGSGNQFF,TGCGCCAGCAGCCAAGGTAGCGGGAATCAGTTCTTC
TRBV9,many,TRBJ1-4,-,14,CASSQGATNEKLFF,TGTGCCAGCAGCCAAGGTGCAACTAATGAAAAACTGTTTTTT
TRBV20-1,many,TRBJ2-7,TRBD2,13,CSASSGSNYEQYF,TGCAGTGCCTCTAGCGGGAGTAACTACGAGCAGTACTTC
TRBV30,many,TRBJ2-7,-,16,CASFSKRRDSSGEQYF,TGTGCCTCGTTCTCTAAGCGGCGGGACTCGTCTGGGGAGCAGTACTTC
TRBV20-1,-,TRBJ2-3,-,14,CSASSGYSTATQYF,TGCAGTGCTAGTAGCGGTTATAGCACAGCCACGCAGTATTTT
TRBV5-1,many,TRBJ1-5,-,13,CASSLNGDQPQHF,TGCGCCAGCAGCTTGAATGGGGATCAGCCCCAGCATTTT
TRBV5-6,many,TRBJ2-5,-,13,CASSLQGRETQYF,TGTGCCAGCAGTTTACAGGGCAGGGAGACCCAGTACTTC
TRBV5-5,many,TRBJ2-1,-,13,CASSVTGLGEQFF,TGTGCCAGCAGCGTCACAGGGCTGGGGGAGCAGTTCTTC
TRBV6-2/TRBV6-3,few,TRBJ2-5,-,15,CASRPGLPREETQYF,TGTGCCAGCAGGCCGGGACTTCCGAGGGAAGAGACCCAGTACTTC
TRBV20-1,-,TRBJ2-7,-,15,CSAGGGQTATCEQYF,TGCAGTGCTGGAGGCGGACAGACCGCGACCTGCGAGCAGTACTTC
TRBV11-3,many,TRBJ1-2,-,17,CASSLDQRGATVNGYTF,TGTGCCAGCAGCTTAGATCAACGGGGGGCCACAGTCAATGGCTACACCTTC
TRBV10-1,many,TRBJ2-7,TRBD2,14,CASSASGTLNEQYF,TGCGCCAGCAGTGCTAGCGGGACCCTCAACGAGCAGTACTTC
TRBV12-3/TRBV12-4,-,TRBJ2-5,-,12,CASSFNKETQYF,TGTGCCAGCAGTTTCAACAAAGAGACCCAGTACTTC
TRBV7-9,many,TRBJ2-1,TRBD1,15,CASSPGQGSYNEQFF,TGTGCCAGCAGCCCTGGACAGGGTTCCTACAATGAGCAGTTCTTC
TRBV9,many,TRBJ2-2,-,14,CASSPHTNTGELFF,TGTGCCAGCAGCCCCCACACGAACACCGGGGAGCTGTTTTTT
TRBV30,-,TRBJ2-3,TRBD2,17,CAWSDGTSGRVEDTQYF,TGTGCCTGGAGTGACGGGACTAGCGGGAGAGTGGAAGATACGCAGTATTTC
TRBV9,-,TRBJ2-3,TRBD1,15,CASSVGTGGSDTQYF,TGTGCCAGCAGCGTCGGGACAGGGGGATCGGATACGCAGTATTTT
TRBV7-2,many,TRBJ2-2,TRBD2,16,CASSLDGGRDTGELFF,TGTGCCAGCAGCTTAGACGGGGGGAGGGACACCGGGGAGCTGTTTTTT
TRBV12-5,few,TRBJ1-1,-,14,CASGFGTENTEAFF,TGTGCTAGTGGTTTTGGGACGGAGAACACTGAAGCTTTCTTT
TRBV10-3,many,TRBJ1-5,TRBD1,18,CAISESGTGLQGGQPQHF,TGTGCCATCAGTGAGTCCGGGACAGGGCTACAAGGAGGTCAGCCCCAGCATTTT
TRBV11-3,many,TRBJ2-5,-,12,CASSRWAETQYF,TGTGCCAGCAGCCGGTGGGCAGAGACCCAGTACTTC
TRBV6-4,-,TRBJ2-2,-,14,CAGSLGEGTGELFF,TGTGCCGGCAGTCTGGGGGAAGGCACCGGGGAGCTGTTTTTT
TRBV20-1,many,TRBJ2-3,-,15,CSVPDWWGSTDTQYF,TGCAGTGTCCCGGACTGGTGGGGGTCCACAGATACGCAGTATTTT
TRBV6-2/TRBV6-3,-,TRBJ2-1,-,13,CASQRGPYNEQFF,TGTGCCAGCCAGCGAGGGCCCTACAATGAGCAGTTCTTC
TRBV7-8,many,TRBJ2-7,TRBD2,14,CASSQLAGPREQYF,TGTGCCAGCAGCCAACTAGCGGGCCCTAGGGAGCAGTACTTC
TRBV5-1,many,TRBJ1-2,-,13,CASSFDRTYGYTF,TGCGCCAGCAGCTTCGACCGGACCTATGGCTACACCTTC
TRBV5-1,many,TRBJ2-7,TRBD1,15,CASSTDPGTGREQYF,TGCGCCAGCAGCACAGACCCCGGGACAGGGCGCGAGCAGTACTTC
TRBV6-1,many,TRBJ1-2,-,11,CASSPGYGYTF,TGTGCCAGCAGTCCCGGCTATGGCTACACCTTC
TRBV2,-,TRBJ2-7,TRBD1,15,CASKSPGQGLYEHYF,TGCGCCAGCAAATCTCCGGGACAGGGTCTATACGAGCATTACTTC
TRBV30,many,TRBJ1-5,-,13,CACNSGTSRPQHF,TGTGCCTGCAACTCTGGGACGTCCCGGCCCCAGCATTTT
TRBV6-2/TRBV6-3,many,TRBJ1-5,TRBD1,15,CASSFRGQGGQPQHF,TGTGCCAGCAGTTTCCGAGGACAGGGAGGGCAGCCCCAGCATTTT
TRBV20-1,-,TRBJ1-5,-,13,CSAWDGYNQPQHF,TGCAGTGCTTGGGACGGTTACAATCAGCCCCAGCATTTT
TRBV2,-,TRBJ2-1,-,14,CASTLGTPPYEQLF,TGTGCCAGCACCCTGGGGACCCCGCCATATGAGCAGCTCTTC
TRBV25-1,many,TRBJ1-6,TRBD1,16,CASSEIGQGTNSPLHF,TGTGCCAGCAGTGAAATCGGACAGGGGACTAATTCACCCCTCCACTTT
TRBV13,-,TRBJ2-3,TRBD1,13,CASSHRGPDTQYF,TGTGCCAGCAGCCACAGGGGGCCAGATACGCAGTATTTT
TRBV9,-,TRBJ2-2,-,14,CASGVGLSTGELFF,TGTGCCAGCGGCGTAGGGTTGAGTACCGGGGAACTGTTTTTT
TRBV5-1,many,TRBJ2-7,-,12,CASSFQGTEQYF,TGCGCCAGCAGCTTTCAGGGCACCGAGCAGTACTTC
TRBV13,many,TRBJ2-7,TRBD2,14,CASTVSGSIYEQYF,TGTGCCAGCACCGTTAGCGGGAGTATCTACGAGCAGTACTTC
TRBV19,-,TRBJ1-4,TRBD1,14,CASRQTGGDENLFF,TGTGCCAGTAGGCAGACAGGGGGTGATGAAAATCTGTTTTTT
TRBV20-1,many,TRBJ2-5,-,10,CSARVDTQYF,TGCAGTGCTAGAGTTGATACCCAGTACTTC